This T cell receptor (beta chain) was profiled in a study of T cell repertoires and HLA-DP antigens. Study at large: DNA input averaged roughly 210 ng in sorted CD137+CD4+ and around 1,200 ng in pre-culture CD4+.

Germline values: CDR1 SGHTA, CDR2 FQGTGA. CDR3 size: 10 residues. V lost 7 bases, J lost 5 bases, and 6 bases lay in between. Remarks on this clone: Antigen: not known.

Amplification used primers for 54 TRBV and 13 TRBJ segments. Clones were sequenced by immunoSEQ multiplex PCR, and TCRdb holds only the in-frame ones, with some missing. The sample lists about 89,000 clones; approximately 86% were seen once. The sample consisted of CD4+ T cells from PBMCs. The chain recombines TRBV7-3 with TRBJ2-7, with D possibly matching TRBD2 (6 bases). The TCR comes from a man aged 45-60 years in good health and CMV-seronegative. CDR3 residues: CASTSDEQYF. The CDR3, as DNA: TGTGCCAGCACTAGCGACGAGCAGTACTTC.